This TCR beta chain is drawn from a study of blood T cell repertoires in COVID-19. Study at large: Samples taken during acute and convalescent COVID-19 were collected in the United States, Italy and Spain.

The authors' processing: Estimated nucleated cell counts came from reference gene primer amplification. Some clones are missing from TCRdb's copy, which holds only in-frame ones; the method was immunoSEQ multiplex PCR. The V and J calls and clone size come from that table; D and trimming were worked out from the DNA. The repertoire holds about 250,000 clones, with under 85% as singletons. Germline loops: CDR1 MDHEN, CDR2 SYDVKM. This CDR3 comprises 18 residues. V was pared by 6 bases and J by 3 bases, with 24 bases between. This clone was seen only once. The clonotype was recovered from a woman aged 40 to 50 with active or convalescent COVID-19. The chain couples TRBV28 to TRBJ2-4; D may be TRBD2 (5 bases). The sequenced sample was peripheral blood. In DNA form, the CDR3 reads TGTGCCAGCAGGCAAATGTCTTCCGGGGTAAAGGGCAAAAACATTCAGTACTTC. Its translation is CASRQMSSGVKGKNIQYF.